These T cell receptor beta chains were read from a single sample in a study of T cells after yellow fever vaccination. TCRdb fed the 5' RACE reads into MiXCR, producing one record per CDR3 protein. Of a few hundred thousand distinct CDR3 sequences in the sample, over 15% were seen once. This material consisted of PBMCs, taken 15 days after the yellow fever booster vaccination. Receptors were obtained from a man aged 25-45 years who received the YFV17D yellow fever vaccine. CDR3s include the opening cysteine and the closing phenylalanine or tryptophan. A D gene is named only where the DNA matches it firmly. Only part of the rows carry a size: once, few, many, or a class if the clone is expanded.

D: TRBD2; J: TRBJ2-2; V: TRBV5-1; size: few; DNA: TGCGCCAGCAGCTCCGGACTAGCGGGAGTGGGCGGGGAGCTGTTTTTT; CDR3: CASSSGLAGVGGELFF
D: TRBD1; J: TRBJ1-3; V: TRBV9; size: few; DNA: TGTGCCAGCAGCGGCCAAGGGGGGGACAGAGGAAACACCATATATTTT; CDR3: CASSGQGGDRGNTIYF
D: -; J: TRBJ1-1; V: TRBV27; size: few; DNA: TGTGCCAGCAGTTTCCTCGACAGGAACACTGAAGCTTTCTTT; CDR3: CASSFLDRNTEAFF
D: -; J: TRBJ2-4; V: TRBV5-1; size: few; DNA: TGCGCCAGCAGCCCCGTCCTGGGGTACAAAAACATTCAGTACTTC; CDR3: CASSPVLGYKNIQYF
D: TRBD2; J: TRBJ2-1; V: TRBV29-1; size: -; DNA: TGCAGTGGAACAACGAGCGGGAGCCCAGGGGATGAGCAGTTCTTC; CDR3: CSGTTSGSPGDEQFF
D: -; J: TRBJ2-7; V: TRBV3-1; size: few; DNA: TGTGCCAGCAGCCAAGATCAAGCACACCCCGGAGACTTC; CDR3: CASSQDQAHPGDF
D: TRBD2; J: TRBJ2-7; V: TRBV29-1; size: -; DNA: TGCAGCGTCCGGGACTACCCCTACGAGCAGTACTTC; CDR3: CSVRDYPYEQYF
D: -; J: TRBJ2-7; V: TRBV4-2; size: few; DNA: TGTGCCAGCAGCCAATTCCCGGCCGGGTCTTCCGAGCAGTACTTC; CDR3: CASSQFPAGSSEQYF
D: -; J: TRBJ2-7; V: TRBV29-1; size: -; DNA: TGCAGCGTTGAAGGCGTCGGATCCTACGAGCAGTACTTC; CDR3: CSVEGVGSYEQYF
D: -; J: TRBJ2-1; V: TRBV5-4; size: -; DNA: TGTGCCAGCAGGCAGGAATGGAACAATGAGCAGTTCTTC; CDR3: CASRQEWNNEQFF
D: TRBD2; J: TRBJ2-2; V: TRBV19; size: -; DNA: TGTGCCAGTAGCCTTAGCGGGAGTAGCAGGGCGTTTTTT; CDR3: CASSLSGSSRAFF
D: -; J: TRBJ2-7; V: TRBV7-9; size: few; DNA: TGTGCCAGCACGCCGGGAGAGGGGACCTACGAGCAGTACTTC; CDR3: CASTPGEGTYEQYF
D: -; J: TRBJ2-7; V: TRBV5-6; size: -; DNA: TGTGCCAGCAGCTTGTGGATCAGGGCGTACTACGAGCAGTACTTC; CDR3: CASSLWIRAYYEQYF
D: TRBD1; J: TRBJ2-5; V: TRBV9; size: few; DNA: TGTGCCAGCAGCTCCAGGGGGACAGGGAGGGAGACCCAGTACTTC; CDR3: CASSSRGTGRETQYF
D: -; J: TRBJ2-3; V: TRBV5-1; size: few; DNA: TGCGCCAGCAGCGCCCTGGGACCCACAGATACGCAGTATTTT; CDR3: CASSALGPTDTQYF
D: -; J: TRBJ2-3; V: TRBV20-1; size: -; DNA: TGCAGTGCTAGCGGAGAAGATACGCAGTATTTT; CDR3: CSASGEDTQYF
D: -; J: TRBJ2-1; V: TRBV4-3; size: -; DNA: TGCGCCAGCAGCCAAGATCCAGAGTATAATGAGCAGTTCTTC; CDR3: CASSQDPEYNEQFF
D: TRBD2; J: TRBJ2-7; V: TRBV5-1; size: -; DNA: TGCGCCAGCGGACCACTAGCGGGCAGCTACGAGCAGTACTTC; CDR3: CASGPLAGSYEQYF
D: TRBD2; J: TRBJ2-3; V: TRBV20-1; size: -; DNA: TGCAGTGCTAGTCAGCTTCGCGGGAGAGGTGCGCAGTATTTT; CDR3: CSASQLRGRGAQYF
D: TRBD2; J: TRBJ2-3; V: TRBV29-1; size: many; DNA: TGCAGCGTTGGACGGACTAGCGGAGCCACAGATACGCAGTATTTT; CDR3: CSVGRTSGATDTQYF
D: TRBD2; J: TRBJ2-7; V: TRBV3-1; size: -; DNA: TGTGCCAGCAGCCAGGGGAGCGGGAGGGCCATAGACGAGCAGTACTTC; CDR3: CASSQGSGRAIDEQYF
D: TRBD1; J: TRBJ2-3; V: TRBV20-1; size: -; DNA: TGCAGTGCTAGAGAACCAGGGGGCCCCACAGATACGCAGTATTTT; CDR3: CSAREPGGPTDTQYF
D: TRBD2; J: TRBJ2-3; V: TRBV24-1; size: -; DNA: TGTGCCACCAGTGACGTTACCGGGAGGTTGGCAGATACGCAGTATTTT; CDR3: CATSDVTGRLADTQYF
D: -; J: TRBJ2-6; V: TRBV2; size: -; DNA: TGTGCCAGCAGTGAAATCAGTTCCGGGGCCAACGTCCTGACTTTC; CDR3: CASSEISSGANVLTF
D: -; J: TRBJ1-1; V: TRBV7-6; size: -; DNA: TGTGCCAGCAGCTTCTGGGAGGACACTGAAGCTTTCTTT; CDR3: CASSFWEDTEAFF
D: TRBD2; J: TRBJ2-1; V: TRBV7-8; size: few; DNA: TGTGCCAGCAGCTTACGACTAGCGGGAGTAGGCTATGAGCAGTTCTTC; CDR3: CASSLRLAGVGYEQFF
D: TRBD2; J: TRBJ2-1; V: TRBV4-3; size: few; DNA: TGCGCCAGCATGAGCGGGAGAGGGAACTACAATGAGCAGTTCTTC; CDR3: CASMSGRGNYNEQFF
D: TRBD2; J: TRBJ2-5; V: TRBV29-1; size: few; DNA: TGCAGCGTCGCGGGCCAGCGGGAATTGAAAGAGACCCAGTACTTC; CDR3: CSVAGQRELKETQYF
D: -; J: TRBJ1-2; V: TRBV30; size: few; DNA: TGTGCCTGGAACAGGGAAGGAAACGGCTACACCTTC; CDR3: CAWNREGNGYTF
D: TRBD1; J: TRBJ2-7; V: TRBV12-3/TRBV12-4; size: few; DNA: TGTGCCAGCAGTCCGGACAGGTACAACGAGCAGTACTTC; CDR3: CASSPDRYNEQYF
D: TRBD2; J: TRBJ2-5; V: TRBV11-2; size: few; DNA: TGTGCCAGCAGCTTAAGGGCCCGACTAGCGGGGTACAACCAAGAGACCCAGTACTTC; CDR3: CASSLRARLAGYNQETQYF
D: -; J: TRBJ2-5; V: TRBV25-1; size: many; DNA: TGTGCCAGCAGCCGAGAGACCCAGTACTTC; CDR3: CASSRETQYF
D: TRBD2; J: TRBJ2-3; V: TRBV4-3; size: -; DNA: TGCGCCAGCAGCCAAGATAGTCTAGCGGGATATAGGGATACGCAGTATTTT; CDR3: CASSQDSLAGYRDTQYF
D: -; J: TRBJ2-5; V: TRBV24-1; size: -; DNA: TGTGCCACCAGTGATTCCGGGCAGGGTAAAGAGACCCAGTACTTC; CDR3: CATSDSGQGKETQYF
D: -; J: TRBJ2-5; V: TRBV9; size: -; DNA: TGTGCCAGCAGCGTCTCAGCGGCCCAAGAGACCCAGTACTTC; CDR3: CASSVSAAQETQYF
D: TRBD2; J: TRBJ2-7; V: TRBV3-1; size: few; DNA: TGTGCCAGCAGCCCGAGGCTAGCGGGTCTCTACGAGCAGTACTTC; CDR3: CASSPRLAGLYEQYF
D: -; J: TRBJ2-7; V: TRBV5-6; size: -; DNA: TGTGCCAGCAGCTTGAACAGAGCCTACGAGCAGTACTTC; CDR3: CASSLNRAYEQYF
D: TRBD2; J: TRBJ2-7; V: TRBV6-2/TRBV6-3; size: -; DNA: TGTGCCAGCAACCTTAGCGGGAGGAACTCCTACGAGCAGTACTTC; CDR3: CASNLSGRNSYEQYF
D: -; J: TRBJ2-7; V: TRBV20-1; size: -; DNA: TGCAGTGCTACCTCGACAGAATTTTCCTACGAGCAGTACTTC; CDR3: CSATSTEFSYEQYF
D: TRBD2; J: TRBJ2-2; V: TRBV5-1; size: few; DNA: TGCGCCAGCACCATCCGGGGGGGGCGAACAACCGGGGAGCTGTTTTTT; CDR3: CASTIRGGRTTGELFF
D: TRBD1; J: TRBJ2-1; V: TRBV7-3; size: once; DNA: TGTGCCAGCAGCCGCGGTGGGACAGGGACGAATGAGCAGTTCTTC; CDR3: CASSRGGTGTNEQFF
D: -; J: TRBJ2-7; V: TRBV5-6; size: few; DNA: TGTGCCAGCAGCTTGATGTTAAGGGGACGCGAGCAGTACTTC; CDR3: CASSLMLRGREQYF
D: -; J: TRBJ2-1; V: TRBV12-3/TRBV12-4; size: few; DNA: TGTGCCAGCAGCCCGGGACGGCAGAATGAGCAGTTCTTC; CDR3: CASSPGRQNEQFF
D: -; J: TRBJ2-7; V: TRBV5-1; size: -; DNA: TGCGCCAGCAGCTACCGGACCGGGGGCGGCGAGCAGTACTTC; CDR3: CASSYRTGGGEQYF
D: TRBD2; J: TRBJ2-7; V: TRBV15; size: -; DNA: TGTGCCACCAGCAGCGGACTAGCGGGAGCCTACGAGCAGTACTTC; CDR3: CATSSGLAGAYEQYF
D: -; J: TRBJ2-7; V: TRBV28; size: many; DNA: TGTGCCAGCAGTTTCGAGACCGACTACGAGCAGTACTTC; CDR3: CASSFETDYEQYF